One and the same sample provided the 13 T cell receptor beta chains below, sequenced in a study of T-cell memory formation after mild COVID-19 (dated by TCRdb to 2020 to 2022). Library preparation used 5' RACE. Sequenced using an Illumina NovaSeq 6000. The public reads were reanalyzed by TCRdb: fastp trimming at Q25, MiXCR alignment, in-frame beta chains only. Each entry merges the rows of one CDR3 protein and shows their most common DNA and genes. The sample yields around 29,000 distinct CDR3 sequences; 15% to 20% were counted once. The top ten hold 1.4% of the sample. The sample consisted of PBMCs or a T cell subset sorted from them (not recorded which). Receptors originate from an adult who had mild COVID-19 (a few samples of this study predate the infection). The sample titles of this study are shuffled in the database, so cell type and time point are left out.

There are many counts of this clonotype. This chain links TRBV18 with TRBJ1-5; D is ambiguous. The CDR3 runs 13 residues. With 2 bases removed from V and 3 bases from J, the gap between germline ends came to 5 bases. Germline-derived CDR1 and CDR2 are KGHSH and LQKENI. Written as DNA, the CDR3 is TGTGCCAGCTCACCAGGGTACAATCAGCCCCAGCATTTT. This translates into CASSPGYNQPQHF.

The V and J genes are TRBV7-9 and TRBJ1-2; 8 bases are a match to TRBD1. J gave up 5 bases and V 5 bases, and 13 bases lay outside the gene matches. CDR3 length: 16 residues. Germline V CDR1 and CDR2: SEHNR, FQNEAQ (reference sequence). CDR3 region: CASSPQGVFGRYGYTF. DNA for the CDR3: TGTGCCAGCAGCCCACAGGGGGTTTTCGGGCGATATGGCTACACCTTC.

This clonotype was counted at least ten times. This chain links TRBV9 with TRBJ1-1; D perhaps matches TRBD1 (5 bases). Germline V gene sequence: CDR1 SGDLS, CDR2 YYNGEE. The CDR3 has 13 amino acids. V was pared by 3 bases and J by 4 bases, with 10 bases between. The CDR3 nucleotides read TGTGCCAGCAGCGGGACACCAAGCACTGAAGCTTTCTTT. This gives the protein CASSGTPSTEAFF.

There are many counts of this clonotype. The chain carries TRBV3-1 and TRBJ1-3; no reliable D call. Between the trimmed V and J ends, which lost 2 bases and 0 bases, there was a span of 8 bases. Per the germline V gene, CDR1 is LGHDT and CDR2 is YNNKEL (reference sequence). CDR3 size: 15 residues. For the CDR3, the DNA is TGTGCCAGCAGCCAAACAGTCCTCTCTGGAAACACCATATATTTT. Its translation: CASSQTVLSGNTIYF.

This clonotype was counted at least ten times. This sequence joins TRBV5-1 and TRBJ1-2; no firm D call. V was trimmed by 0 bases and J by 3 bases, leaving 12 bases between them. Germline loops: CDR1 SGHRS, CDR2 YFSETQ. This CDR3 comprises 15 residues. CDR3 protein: CASSLDRDSYYGYTF. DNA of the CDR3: TGCGCCAGCAGCTTGGATAGAGATTCGTACTATGGCTACACCTTC. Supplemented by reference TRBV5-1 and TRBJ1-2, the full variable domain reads KAGVTQTPRYLIKTRGQQVTLSCSPISGHRSVSWYQQTPGQGLQFLFEYFSETQRNKGNFPGRFSGRQFSNSRSEMNVSTLELGDSALYLCASSLDRDSYYGYTFGSGTRLTVV.

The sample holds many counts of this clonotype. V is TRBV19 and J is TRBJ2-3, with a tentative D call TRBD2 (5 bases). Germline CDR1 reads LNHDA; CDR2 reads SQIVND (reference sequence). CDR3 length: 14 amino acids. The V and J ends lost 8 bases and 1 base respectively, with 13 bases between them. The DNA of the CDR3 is TGTGCCAGTCAACTAGATCATGGCACAGATACGCAGTATTTT. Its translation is CASQLDHGTDTQYF.

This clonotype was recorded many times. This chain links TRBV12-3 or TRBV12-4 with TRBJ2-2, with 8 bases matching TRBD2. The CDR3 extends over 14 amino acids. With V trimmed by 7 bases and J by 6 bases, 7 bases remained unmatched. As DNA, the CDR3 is TGTGCCAGCATCATAGGGACTAGTCCCGGGGAGCTGTTTTTT. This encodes CASIIGTSPGELFF.

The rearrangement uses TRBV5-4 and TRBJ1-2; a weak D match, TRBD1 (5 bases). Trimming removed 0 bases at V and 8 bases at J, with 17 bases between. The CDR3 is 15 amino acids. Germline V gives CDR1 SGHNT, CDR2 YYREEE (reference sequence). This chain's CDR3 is CASSLDSTGGQGYTF. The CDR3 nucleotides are TGTGCCAGCAGCTTGGACTCCACAGGAGGTCAAGGCTACACCTTC.

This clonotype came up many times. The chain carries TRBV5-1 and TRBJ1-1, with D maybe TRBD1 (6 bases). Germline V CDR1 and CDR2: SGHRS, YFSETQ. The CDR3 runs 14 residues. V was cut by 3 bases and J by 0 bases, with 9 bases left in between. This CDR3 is CASSSRGMNTEAFF. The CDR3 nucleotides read TGCGCCAGCAGCTCCAGGGGAATGAACACTGAAGCTTTCTTT.

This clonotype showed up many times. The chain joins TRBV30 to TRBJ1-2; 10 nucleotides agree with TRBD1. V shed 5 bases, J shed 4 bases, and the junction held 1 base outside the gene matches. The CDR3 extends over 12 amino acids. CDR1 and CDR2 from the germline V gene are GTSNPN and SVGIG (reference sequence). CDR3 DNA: TGTGCCTGGGGGGACAGGGGCTATGGCTACACCTTC. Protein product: CAWGDRGYGYTF. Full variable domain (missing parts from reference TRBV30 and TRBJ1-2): SQTIHQWPATLVQPVGSPLSLECTVEGTSNPNLYWYRQAAGRGLQLLFYSVGIGQISSEVPQNLSASRPQDRQFILSSKKLLLSDSGFYLCAWGDRGYGYTFGSGTRLTVV.

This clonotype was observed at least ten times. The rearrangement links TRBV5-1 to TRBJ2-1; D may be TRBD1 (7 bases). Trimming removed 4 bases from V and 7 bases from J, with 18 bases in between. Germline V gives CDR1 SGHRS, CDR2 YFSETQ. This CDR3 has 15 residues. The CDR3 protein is CASSPGGLQWNEQFF. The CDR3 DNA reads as TGCGCCAGCAGCCCAGGGGGACTCCAATGGAATGAGCAGTTCTTC.

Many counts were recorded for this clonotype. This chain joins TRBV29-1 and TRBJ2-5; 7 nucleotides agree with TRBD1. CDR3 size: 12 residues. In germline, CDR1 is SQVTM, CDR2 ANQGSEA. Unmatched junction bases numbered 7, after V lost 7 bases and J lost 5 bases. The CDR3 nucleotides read TGCAGCGGGCGACAGGGACGGGAGACCCAGTACTTC. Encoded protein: CSGRQGRETQYF. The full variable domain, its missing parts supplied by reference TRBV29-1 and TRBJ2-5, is SAVISQKPSRDICQRGTSLTIQCQVDSQVTMMFWYRQQPGQSLTLIATANQGSEATYESGFVIDKFPISRPNLTFSTLTVSNMSPEDSSIYLCSGRQGRETQYFGPGTRLLVL.

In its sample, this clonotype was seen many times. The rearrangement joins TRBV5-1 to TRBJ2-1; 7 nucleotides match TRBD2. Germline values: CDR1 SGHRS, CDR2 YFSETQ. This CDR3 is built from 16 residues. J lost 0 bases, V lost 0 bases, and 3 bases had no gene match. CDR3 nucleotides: TGCGCCAGCAGCTTGGTTGGGGGGGTCTCCTACAATGAGCAGTTCTTC. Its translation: CASSLVGGVSYNEQFF.